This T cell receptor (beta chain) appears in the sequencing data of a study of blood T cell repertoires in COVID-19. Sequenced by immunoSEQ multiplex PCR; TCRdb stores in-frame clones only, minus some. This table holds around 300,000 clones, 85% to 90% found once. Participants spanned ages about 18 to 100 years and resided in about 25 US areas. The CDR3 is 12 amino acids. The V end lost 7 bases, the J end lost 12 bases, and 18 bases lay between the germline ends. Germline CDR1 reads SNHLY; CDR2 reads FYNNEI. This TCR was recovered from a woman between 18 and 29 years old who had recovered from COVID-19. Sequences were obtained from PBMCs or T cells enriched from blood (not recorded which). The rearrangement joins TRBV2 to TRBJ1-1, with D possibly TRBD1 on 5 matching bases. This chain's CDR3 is CASTARDLLTFF. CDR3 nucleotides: TGTGCCAGCACTGCCAGGGATCTATTAACTTTCTTT.